This T cell receptor beta chain was sequenced for a study of shared clonotypes between healthy human individuals. Of note for this clone: Its antigen is as yet unknown.

Assay runs were performed at deep level. Measured with immunoSEQ multiplex PCR; TCRdb has only the in-frame clones, and not every one. The table shows fewer than 2.5 million clones, with roughly 93% occurring only once. The CDR3 is 17 residues long. V trimming: 6 bases; J trimming: 2 bases; junction bases outside the gene matches: 10. Germline CDR1 is LNHDA and CDR2 is SQIVND (reference sequence). The study, taken as a whole, reports: Generation probabilities of non-shared clonotypes were lower (relative to those shared by all four donors). Sorted-subset samples were not fully sequenced, rarefaction indicated. It was observed that roughly 5.4% of naive CD4 clonotypes were shared across several donors.

The sequenced material came from naive CD4+ T cells from PBMCs. This sample's subset: CD45RA+ positively selected. This sequence originates from a man aged 18-30 years in good health. Some clones in this sample may be carry-over from other donors' samples. The chain links TRBV19 to TRBJ2-1; TRBD2 matches 10 bases. The CDR3 is CASRVSGTSVAYNEQFF. The CDR3 nucleotides read TGTGCCAGTAGGGTCTCCGGGACTAGCGTCGCCTACAATGAGCAGTTCTTC.